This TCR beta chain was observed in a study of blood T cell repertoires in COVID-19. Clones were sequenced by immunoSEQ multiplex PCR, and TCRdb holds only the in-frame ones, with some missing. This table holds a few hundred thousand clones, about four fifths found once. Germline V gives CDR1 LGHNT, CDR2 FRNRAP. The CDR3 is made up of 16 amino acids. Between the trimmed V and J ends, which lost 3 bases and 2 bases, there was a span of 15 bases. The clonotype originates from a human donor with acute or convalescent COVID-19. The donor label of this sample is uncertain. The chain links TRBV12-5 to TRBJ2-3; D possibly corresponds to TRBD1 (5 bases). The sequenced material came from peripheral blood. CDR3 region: CASGFGPRTFTDTQYF. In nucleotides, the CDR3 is TGTGCTAGTGGTTTCGGCCCTCGGACATTCACAGATACGCAGTATTTT.